These 11 T cell receptor beta chains came from one sample sequenced in a study of OX40 agonist ivuxolimab in advanced cancers. Data came from immunoSEQ multiplex PCR; TCRdb stores just in-frame clones and leaves some out. The data hold roughly 73,000 clones, with roughly 88% observed a single time. Here the sequenced sample was CD4+ or CD8+ T cells sorted from blood, taken in a trial of the OX40 agonist ivuxolimab. The source of these receptors is an adult with an advanced solid tumor such as melanoma, head and neck, liver or kidney cancer.

This sequence joins TRBV6-6 and TRBJ2-1; 8 positions agree with TRBD2. Losses at the gene ends were 7 bases for V and 5 bases for J; bases not matched to a gene: 7. Germline V lookup: CDR1 MNHNY, CDR2 SVGAGI (reference sequence). CDR3 length: 14 amino acids. In nucleotides, the CDR3 is TGTGCCAGCAACCCCGGGACTAGGGACAATGAGCAGTTCTTC. Protein product: CASNPGTRDNEQFF.

This rearrangement joins TRBV11-2 to TRBJ2-7; no firm D call. The V gene's germline CDR1 is SGHAT and CDR2 FQNNGV. This CDR3 is 15 amino acids long. The ends were cut back, 0 bases at V and 6 bases at J, with 15 bases in the middle. In DNA, the CDR3 is TGTGCCAGCAGCTTAGAGGTGTCCACCGCTCGCGAGCAGTACTTC. Protein: CASSLEVSTAREQYF.

This chain uses TRBV5-1 with TRBJ2-2; a possible D gene is TRBD1 (5 bases). Trimming left V 4 bases short and J 7 bases short, with 11 bases between. CDR3 length: 13 residues. Looked up from germline, CDR1 is SGHRS and CDR2 is YFSETQ. CDR3 nucleotide sequence: TGCGCCAGCAGCCTAGGGGCAGGCGGGGAGCTGTTTTTT. This gives the protein CASSLGAGGELFF.

This chain connects TRBV6-4 to TRBJ2-6; weak D call: TRBD2 (6 bases). V was clipped by 10 bases and J by 3 bases, with 25 bases between them. The CDR3 loop spans 18 amino acids. Germline CDR1 reads MRHNA; CDR2 reads SNTAGT. As DNA, the CDR3 is TGTGCCAACCCTCCGGCCAAGGGCCTGCGGGGTGGGGCCAACGTCCTGACTTTC. This codes for CANPPAKGLRGGANVLTF.

A few counts support this clone. The V gene is TRBV2, the J gene TRBJ1-6, with D uncertain. Germline V gives CDR1 SNHLY, CDR2 FYNNEI. The CDR3 is made up of 14 amino acids. V was shortened by 6 bases and J by 8 bases, with 14 bases between the two germline ends. CDR3 in DNA: TGTGCCAGCAGCTTCGGGGAGGTGTATTCACCCCTCCACTTT. It translates to CASSFGEVYSPLHF.

The genes are TRBV6-1 and TRBJ2-1, with TRBD2 matching 10 bases. This CDR3 is 15 amino acids long. The trim removed 2 bases at V and 5 bases at J, leaving 3 bases unmatched. Germline V lookup: CDR1 MNHNS, CDR2 SASEGT. This CDR3 reads CASSELAGAHNEQFF. The DNA for the CDR3 is TGTGCCAGCAGTGAACTAGCGGGGGCCCACAATGAGCAGTTCTTC.

The V call is TRBV5-1, the J call TRBJ2-1; D remains unclear. Per the germline V gene, CDR1 is SGHRS and CDR2 is YFSETQ. The V and J ends lost 4 bases and 6 bases respectively, with 17 bases between them. The CDR3 covers 15 residues. The DNA for the CDR3 is TGCGCCAGCAGCCCGCAGCCGTTAGGGATCAATGAGCAGTTCTTC. Amino acids: CASSPQPLGINEQFF.

This sequence joins TRBV18 and TRBJ2-3; TRBD2 agrees at 8 bases. After removal of 2 bases from V and 1 base from J, the junction contained 11 bases not matched to a gene. The CDR3 sequence is 18 residues long. CDR1 KGHSH and CDR2 LQKENI come from the germline V gene. This chain's CDR3 is CASSPVTGGRSGTDTQYF. CDR3 nucleotide sequence: TGTGCCAGCTCACCAGTGACGGGGGGGCGGAGTGGCACAGATACGCAGTATTTT.

The chain joins TRBV4-2 to TRBJ2-3; no clear D. CDR1 and CDR2 (germline): LGHNA, YNFKEQ. This CDR3 is built from 14 residues. V was pared by 0 bases and J by 0 bases, with 4 bases between. The CDR3 region has the DNA TGTGCCAGCAGCCAAGATGGGAGCACAGATACGCAGTATTTT. Its protein product is CASSQDGSTDTQYF.

The chain uses TRBV28 and TRBJ2-7; D gene uncertain. The germline V and J ends were trimmed by 2 bases and 5 bases, with 10 bases remaining between them. This CDR3 has 13 amino acids. Germline lookup yields CDR1 MDHEN and CDR2 SYDVKM. The CDR3 sequence is CASSLKVGDEQYF. The CDR3 bases are TGTGCCAGCAGTTTAAAAGTGGGCGACGAGCAGTACTTC.

In this sample, this clone turned up once. This chain links TRBV21-1 with TRBJ2-5; the tabulated D call, TRBD2, remains unverified against the DNA. TRBV21-1 is deemed a pseudogene. The CDR3 consists of 17 residues. CDR3: CASIPRGQREGRETQYF. The CDR3, as DNA: TGTGCCAGCATCCCTCGGGGGCAGCGGGAGGGGCGGGAGACCCAGTACTTC.